The rows below give T cell receptor beta chains drawn from one sample of a study of shared clonotypes between healthy human individuals. Only in-frame clones appear in the TCRdb table, and some are missing; sequencing was by immunoSEQ multiplex PCR. The data hold about 710,000 clones, with about 80% observed a single time. Sequencing was carried out using memory CD4+ T cells sorted from blood. These receptor sequences come from a woman in her twenties or thirties in good health. CDR3s include the opening cysteine and the closing phenylalanine or tryptophan. D genes are given only for firm matches. Clone size appears in some rows only: once, few, many, or a class for an expanded clone.

V	size	J	D	CDR3	DNA
TRBV6-5	NA	TRBJ1-5	TRBD1	CASSFGSTGGLQPQHF	TGTGCCAGCAGTTTTGGTTCGACAGGGGGCCTACAGCCCCAGCATTTT
TRBV28	NA	TRBJ2-1	TRBD2	CASSPDSGNRYNEQFF	TGTGCCAGCAGCCCAGATAGCGGGAATAGGTACAATGAGCAGTTCTTC
TRBV11-2	few	TRBJ2-7	TRBD2	CASSPGGREPYEQYF	TGTGCCAGCAGCCCGGGGGGGCGGGAGCCCTACGAGCAGTACTTC
TRBV11-2	NA	TRBJ2-7	TRBD2	CASSLAGVREEQYF	TGTGCCAGCAGCCTAGCGGGAGTACGGGAGGAGCAGTACTTC
TRBV28	NA	TRBJ1-5	TRBD1	CASTDRENQPQHF	TGTGCCAGCACGGACAGGGAGAATCAGCCCCAGCATTTT
TRBV20-1	NA	TRBJ2-7	NA	CSGRQANEQYF	TGCAGTGGGCGGCAGGCGAACGAGCAGTACTTC
TRBV6-1	NA	TRBJ1-1	NA	CASSVEQHTEAFF	TGTGCCAGCAGTGTGGAGCAGCATACTGAAGCTTTCTTT
TRBV12-5	NA	TRBJ2-2	TRBD2	CASGLIGFSGRSHTGELFF	TGTGCTAGTGGTTTGATTGGATTTAGCGGGAGGTCTCACACCGGGGAGCTGTTTTTT
TRBV7-8	NA	TRBJ2-5	NA	CASSLMGGNGGETQYF	TGTGCCAGCAGCTTAATGGGCGGGAACGGAGGAGAGACCCAGTACTTC
TRBV18	NA	TRBJ2-3	TRBD2	CASSLSGGSSADTQYF	TGTGCCAGCTCACTAAGCGGCGGGAGTAGTGCAGATACGCAGTATTTT
TRBV2	NA	TRBJ2-1	NA	CASRRTTGPYNEQFF	TGTGCCAGCAGGAGGACTACAGGCCCCTACAATGAGCAGTTCTTC
TRBV2	few	TRBJ2-1	NA	CASQGLRSNNEQFF	TGTGCCAGCCAGGGGCTGCGAAGCAACAATGAGCAGTTCTTC
TRBV7-6	NA	TRBJ1-5	TRBD1	CASSGTGGQPQHF	TGTGCCAGCTCCGGGACAGGGGGCCAGCCCCAGCATTTT
TRBV6-5	NA	TRBJ1-1	NA	CASRMIQGRNTEAFF	TGTGCCAGCAGGATGATACAGGGTAGGAACACTGAAGCTTTCTTT
TRBV27	NA	TRBJ1-1	NA	CASSFKVGEAFF	TGTGCCAGCAGTTTCAAGGTTGGAGAAGCTTTCTTT